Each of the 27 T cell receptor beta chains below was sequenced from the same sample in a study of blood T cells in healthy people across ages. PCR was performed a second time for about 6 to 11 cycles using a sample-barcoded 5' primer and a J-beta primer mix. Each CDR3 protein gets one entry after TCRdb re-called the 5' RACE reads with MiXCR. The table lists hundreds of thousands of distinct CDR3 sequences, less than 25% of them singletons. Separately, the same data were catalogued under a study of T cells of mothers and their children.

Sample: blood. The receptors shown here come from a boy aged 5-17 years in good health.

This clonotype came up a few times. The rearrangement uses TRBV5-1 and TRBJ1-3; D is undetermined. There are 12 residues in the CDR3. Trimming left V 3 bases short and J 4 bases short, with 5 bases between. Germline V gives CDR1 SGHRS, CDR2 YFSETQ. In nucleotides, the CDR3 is TGCGCCAGCAGCTGGGAGGGAAACACCATATATTTT. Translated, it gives CASSWEGNTIYF.

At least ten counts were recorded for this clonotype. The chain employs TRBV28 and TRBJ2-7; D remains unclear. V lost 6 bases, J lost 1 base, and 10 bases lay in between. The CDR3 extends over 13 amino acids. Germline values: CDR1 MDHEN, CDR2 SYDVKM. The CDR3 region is CASSSIGSYEQYF. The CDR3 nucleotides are TGTGCCAGCAGCTCCATCGGTTCCTACGAGCAGTACTTC.

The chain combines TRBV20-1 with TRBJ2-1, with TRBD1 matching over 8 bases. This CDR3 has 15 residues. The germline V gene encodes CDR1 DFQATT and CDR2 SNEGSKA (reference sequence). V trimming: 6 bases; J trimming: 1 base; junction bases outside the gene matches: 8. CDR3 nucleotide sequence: TGCAGTGCAGTGGACAGGGCCTCATCCTACAATGAGCAGTTCTTC. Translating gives CSAVDRASSYNEQFF.

The CDR3: CASSYIQGRVAGEKLFF. CDR3 coding DNA: TGTGCCAGCAGTTACATACAGGGTAGAGTTGCCGGTGAAAAACTGTTTTTT. The genes are TRBV6-6 and TRBJ1-4; D might be TRBD1 (6 bases). Per the germline V gene, CDR1 is MNHNY and CDR2 is SVGAGI (reference sequence). V was clipped by 2 bases and J by 7 bases, with 20 bases between them. The CDR3 length is 17 residues.

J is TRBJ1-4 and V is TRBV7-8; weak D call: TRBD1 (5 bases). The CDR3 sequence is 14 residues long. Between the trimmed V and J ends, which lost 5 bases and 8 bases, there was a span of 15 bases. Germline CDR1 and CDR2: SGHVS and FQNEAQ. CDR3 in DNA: TGTGCCAGCAGCCCGACAGTGTACGACGAAAAACTGTTTTTT. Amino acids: CASSPTVYDEKLFF. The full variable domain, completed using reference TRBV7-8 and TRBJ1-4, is GAGVSQSPRYKVAKRGQDVALRCDPISGHVSLFWYQQALGQGPEFLTYFQNEAQLDKSGLPSDRFFAERPEGSVSTLKIQRTQQEDSAVYLCASSPTVYDEKLFFGSGTQLSVL.

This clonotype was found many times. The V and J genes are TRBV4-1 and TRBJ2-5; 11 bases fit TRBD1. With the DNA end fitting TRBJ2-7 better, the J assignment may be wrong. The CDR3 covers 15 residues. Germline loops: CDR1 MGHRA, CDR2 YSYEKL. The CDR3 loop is CASSQDGTGGYEQYF. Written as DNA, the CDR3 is TGCGCCAGCAGCCAAGATGGGACAGGGGGCTACGAGCAGTACTTC.

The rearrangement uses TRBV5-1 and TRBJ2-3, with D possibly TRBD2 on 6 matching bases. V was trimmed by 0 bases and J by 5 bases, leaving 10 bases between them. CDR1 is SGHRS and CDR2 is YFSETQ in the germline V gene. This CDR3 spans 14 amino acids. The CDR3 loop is CASSLDRGRDTQYF. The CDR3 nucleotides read TGCGCCAGCAGCTTGGACCGGGGGAGAGATACGCAGTATTTT.

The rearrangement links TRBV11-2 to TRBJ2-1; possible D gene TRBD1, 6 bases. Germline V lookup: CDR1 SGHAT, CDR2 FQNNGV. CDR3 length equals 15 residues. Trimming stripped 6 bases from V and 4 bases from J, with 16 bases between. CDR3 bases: TGTGCCAGCAGATTCCGGGACACCCGATACAATGAGCAGTTCTTC. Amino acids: CASRFRDTRYNEQFF. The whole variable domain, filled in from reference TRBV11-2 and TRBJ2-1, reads EAGVAQSPRYKIIEKRQSVAFWCNPISGHATLYWYQQILGQGPKLLIQFQNNGVVDDSQLPKDRFSAERLKGVDSTLKIQPAKLEDSAVYLCASRFRDTRYNEQFFGPGTRLTVL.

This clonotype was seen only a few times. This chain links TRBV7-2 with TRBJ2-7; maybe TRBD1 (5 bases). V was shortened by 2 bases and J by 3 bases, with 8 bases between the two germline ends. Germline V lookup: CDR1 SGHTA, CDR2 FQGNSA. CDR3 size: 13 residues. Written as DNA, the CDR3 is TGTGCCAGCAGCTTAACGACAGACTACGAGCAGTACTTC. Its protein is CASSLTTDYEQYF. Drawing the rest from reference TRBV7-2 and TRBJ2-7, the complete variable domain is GAGVSQSPSNKVTEKGKDVELRCDPISGHTALYWYRQSLGQGLEFLIYFQGNSAPDKSGLPSDRFSAERTGGSVSTLTIQRTQQEDSAVYLCASSLTTDYEQYFGPGTRLTVT.

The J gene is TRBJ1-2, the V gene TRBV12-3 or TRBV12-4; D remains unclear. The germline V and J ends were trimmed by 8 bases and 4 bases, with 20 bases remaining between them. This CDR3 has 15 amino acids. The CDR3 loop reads CASRPIIRQSYGYTF. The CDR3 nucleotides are TGTGCCAGCCGCCCTATCATACGGCAGTCCTATGGCTACACCTTC.

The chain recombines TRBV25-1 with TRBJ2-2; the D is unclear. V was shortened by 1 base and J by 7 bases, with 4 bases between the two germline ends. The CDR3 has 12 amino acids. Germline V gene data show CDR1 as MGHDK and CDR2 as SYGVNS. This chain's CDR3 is CASSESFGELFF. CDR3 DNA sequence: TGTGCCAGCAGTGAATCGTTCGGGGAGCTGTTTTTT. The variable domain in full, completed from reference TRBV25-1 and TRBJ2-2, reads EADIYQTPRYLVIGTGKKITLECSQTMGHDKMYWYQQDPGMELHLIHYSYGVNSTEKGDLSSESTVSRIRTEHFPLTLESARPSHTSQYLCASSESFGELFFGEGSRLTVL.

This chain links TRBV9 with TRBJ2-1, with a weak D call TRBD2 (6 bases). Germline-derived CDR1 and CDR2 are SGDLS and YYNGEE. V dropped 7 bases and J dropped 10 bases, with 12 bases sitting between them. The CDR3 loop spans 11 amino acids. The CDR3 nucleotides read TGTGCCAGCGGGCGGGAAGGGGAGCAGTTCTTC. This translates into CASGREGEQFF.

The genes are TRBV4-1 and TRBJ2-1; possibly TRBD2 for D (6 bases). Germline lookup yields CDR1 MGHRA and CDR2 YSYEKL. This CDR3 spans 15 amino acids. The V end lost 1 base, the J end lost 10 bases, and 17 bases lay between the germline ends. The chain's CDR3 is CASSQVKGGGYEQFF. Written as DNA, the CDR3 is TGCGCCAGCAGCCAAGTTAAAGGTGGGGGGTACGAGCAGTTCTTC.

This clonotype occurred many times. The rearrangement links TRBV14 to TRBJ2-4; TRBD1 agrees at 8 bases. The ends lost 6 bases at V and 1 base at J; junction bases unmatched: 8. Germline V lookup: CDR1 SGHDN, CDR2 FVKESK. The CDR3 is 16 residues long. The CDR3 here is CASSVRQGMAKNIQYF. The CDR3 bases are TGTGCCAGCAGTGTTAGACAGGGGATGGCCAAAAACATTCAGTACTTC.

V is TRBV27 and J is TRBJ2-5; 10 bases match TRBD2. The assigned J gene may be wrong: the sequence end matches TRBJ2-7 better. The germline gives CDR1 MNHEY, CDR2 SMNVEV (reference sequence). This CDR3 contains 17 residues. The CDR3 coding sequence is TGTGCCAGCAGTTCAAATCTAGCGGGAGACCTCTCCTACGAGCAGTACTTC. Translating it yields CASSSNLAGDLSYEQYF.

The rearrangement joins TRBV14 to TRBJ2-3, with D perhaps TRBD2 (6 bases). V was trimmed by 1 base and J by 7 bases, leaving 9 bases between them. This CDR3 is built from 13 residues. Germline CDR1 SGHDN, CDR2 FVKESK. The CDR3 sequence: CASSQGGIYTQYF. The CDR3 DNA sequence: TGTGCCAGCAGCCAAGGCGGGATTTATACGCAGTATTTT.

The CDR3 DNA sequence: TGTGCCAGCAGTTACGGGGGGGGCAATTTGGGGCCGTACAATGAGCAGTTCTTC. It translates to CASSYGGGNLGPYNEQFF. V usage is TRBV6-2 or TRBV6-3 and J usage is TRBJ2-1; D might be TRBD2 (7 bases). The ends were cut back, 2 bases at V and 4 bases at J, with 21 bases in the middle. CDR1 is MNHEY and CDR2 is SVGEGT in the germline V gene. The CDR3 runs 18 residues.

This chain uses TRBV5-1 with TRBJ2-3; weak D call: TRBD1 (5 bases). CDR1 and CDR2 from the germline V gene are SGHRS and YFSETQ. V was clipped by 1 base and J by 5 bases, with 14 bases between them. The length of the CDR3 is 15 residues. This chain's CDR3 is CASSLSPGIGDTQYF. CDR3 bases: TGCGCCAGCAGCTTGTCCCCAGGGATAGGAGATACGCAGTATTTT.

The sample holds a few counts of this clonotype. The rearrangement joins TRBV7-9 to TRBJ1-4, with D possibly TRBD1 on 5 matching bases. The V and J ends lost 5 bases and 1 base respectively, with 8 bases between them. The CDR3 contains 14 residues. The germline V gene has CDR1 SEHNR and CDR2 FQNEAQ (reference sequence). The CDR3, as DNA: TGTGCCAGCAGCCCTCAGGGAACTAATGAAAAACTGTTTTTT. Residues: CASSPQGTNEKLFF.

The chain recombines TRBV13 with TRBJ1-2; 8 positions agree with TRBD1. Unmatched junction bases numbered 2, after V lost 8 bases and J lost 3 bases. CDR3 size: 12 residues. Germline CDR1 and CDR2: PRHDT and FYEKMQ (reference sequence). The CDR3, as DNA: TGTGCCAGCTCGGGACAGGACTATGGCTACACCTTC. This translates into CASSGQDYGYTF.

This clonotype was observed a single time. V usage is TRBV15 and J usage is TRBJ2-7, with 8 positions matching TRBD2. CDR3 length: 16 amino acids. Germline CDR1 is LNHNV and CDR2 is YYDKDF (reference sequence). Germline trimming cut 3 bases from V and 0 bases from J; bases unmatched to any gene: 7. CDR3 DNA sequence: TGTGCCACCAGCAGTAGGAGCGGGGGAAGCTCCTACGAGCAGTACTTC. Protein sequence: CATSSRSGGSSYEQYF.

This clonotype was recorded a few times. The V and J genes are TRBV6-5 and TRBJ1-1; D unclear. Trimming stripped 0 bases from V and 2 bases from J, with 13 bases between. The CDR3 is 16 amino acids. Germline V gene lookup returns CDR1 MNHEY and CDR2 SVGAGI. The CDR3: CASSYSKGGPNTEAFF. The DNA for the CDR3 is TGTGCCAGCAGTTACTCGAAGGGAGGACCCAACACTGAAGCTTTCTTT.

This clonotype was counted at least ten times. CDR3 sequence reads: CAIRTSGSLSTEQFF. In DNA form, the CDR3 reads TGTGCCATCAGGACTAGCGGGAGTCTGTCCACTGAGCAGTTCTTC. The V and J genes are TRBV10-3 and TRBJ2-5; 12 nucleotides agree with TRBD2. The DNA end is more similar to TRBJ2-1, so the J call may be wrong. CDR1 and CDR2 (germline): ENHRY, SYGVKD. The CDR3 is 15 residues long.

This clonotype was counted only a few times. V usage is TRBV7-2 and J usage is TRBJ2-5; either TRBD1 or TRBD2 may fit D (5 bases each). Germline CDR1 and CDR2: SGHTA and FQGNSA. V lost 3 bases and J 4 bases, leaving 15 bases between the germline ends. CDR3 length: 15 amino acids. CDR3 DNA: TGTGCCAGCAGCTTTCCAGGGAGTCGGGCAGAGACCCAGTACTTC. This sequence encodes CASSFPGSRAETQYF.

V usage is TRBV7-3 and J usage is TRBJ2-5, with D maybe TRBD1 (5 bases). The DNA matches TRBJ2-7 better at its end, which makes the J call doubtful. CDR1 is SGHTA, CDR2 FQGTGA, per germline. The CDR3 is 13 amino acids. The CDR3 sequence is CASSLYKGYEQYF. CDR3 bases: TGTGCCAGCAGCTTATACAAGGGGTACGAGCAGTACTTC.

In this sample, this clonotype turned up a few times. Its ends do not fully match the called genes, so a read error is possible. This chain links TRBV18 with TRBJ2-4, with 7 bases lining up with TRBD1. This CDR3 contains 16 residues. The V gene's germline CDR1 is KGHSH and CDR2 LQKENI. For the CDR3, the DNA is TGTGCCGGCTCACCAGGTGCAGGGGGTTCCCAAAACATTCAGTACTTC. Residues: CAGSPGAGGSQNIQYF. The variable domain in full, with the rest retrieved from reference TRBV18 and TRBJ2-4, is NAGVMQNPRHLVRRRGQEARLRCSPMKGHSHVYWYRQLPEEGLKFMVYLQKENIIDESGMPKERFSAEFPKEGPSILRIQQVVRGDSAAYFCAGSPGAGGSQNIQYFGAGTRLSVL.

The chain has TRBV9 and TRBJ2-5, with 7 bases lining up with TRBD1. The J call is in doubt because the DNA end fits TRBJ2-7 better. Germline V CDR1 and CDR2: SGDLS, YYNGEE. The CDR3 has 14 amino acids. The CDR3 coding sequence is TGTGCCAGCAGCGTAGGGGGACAGAACTACGAGCAGTACTTC. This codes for CASSVGGQNYEQYF.